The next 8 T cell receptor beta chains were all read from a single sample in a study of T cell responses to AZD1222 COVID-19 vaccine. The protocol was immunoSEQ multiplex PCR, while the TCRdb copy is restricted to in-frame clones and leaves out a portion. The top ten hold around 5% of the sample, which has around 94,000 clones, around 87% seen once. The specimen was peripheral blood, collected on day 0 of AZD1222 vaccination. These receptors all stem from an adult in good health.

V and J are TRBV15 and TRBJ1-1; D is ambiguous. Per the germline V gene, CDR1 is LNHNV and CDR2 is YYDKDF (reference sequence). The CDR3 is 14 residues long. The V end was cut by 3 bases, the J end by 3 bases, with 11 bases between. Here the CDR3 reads CATSRLGSDTEAFF. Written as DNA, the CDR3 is TGTGCCACCAGCAGGCTGGGGTCGGACACTGAAGCTTTCTTT. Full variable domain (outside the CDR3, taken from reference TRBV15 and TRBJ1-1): DAMVIQNPRYQVTQFGKPVTLSCSQTLNHNVMYWYQQKSSQAPKLLFHYYDKDFNNEADTPDNFQSRRPNTSFCFLDIRSPGLGDTAMYLCATSRLGSDTEAFFGQGTRLTVV.

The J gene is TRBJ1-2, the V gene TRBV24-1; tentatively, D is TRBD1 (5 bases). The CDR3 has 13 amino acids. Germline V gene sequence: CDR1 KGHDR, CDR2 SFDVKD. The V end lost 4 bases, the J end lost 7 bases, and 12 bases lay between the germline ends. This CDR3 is CATSDSRGFGYTF. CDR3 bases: TGTGCCACCAGTGACTCTAGGGGATTTGGCTACACCTTC.

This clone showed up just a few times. For the CDR3, the DNA is TGTGCCAGCAGTCCGGGGTCGGGCACAGATACGCAGTATTTT. This encodes CASSPGSGTDTQYF. This rearrangement joins TRBV6-5 to TRBJ2-3, with a possible D match to TRBD2 (5 bases). Trimming removed 5 bases at V and 1 base at J, with 10 bases between. This CDR3 spans 14 amino acids. Germline CDR1 and CDR2: MNHEY and SVGAGI.

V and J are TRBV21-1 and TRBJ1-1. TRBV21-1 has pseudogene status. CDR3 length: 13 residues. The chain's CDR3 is CATKAGTNTEAFF. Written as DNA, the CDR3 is TGTGCCACCAAGGCAGGGACGAACACTGAAGCTTTCTTT.

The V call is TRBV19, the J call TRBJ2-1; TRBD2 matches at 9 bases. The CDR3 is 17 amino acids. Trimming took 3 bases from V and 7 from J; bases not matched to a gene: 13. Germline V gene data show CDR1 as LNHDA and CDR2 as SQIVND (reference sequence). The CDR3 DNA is TGTGCCAGTAGTATTCTTCTAGCGGGGTCAATGTTGAATGAGCAGTTCTTC. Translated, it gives CASSILLAGSMLNEQFF. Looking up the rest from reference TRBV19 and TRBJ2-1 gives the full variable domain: DGGITQSPKYLFRKEGQNVTLSCEQNLNHDAMYWYRQDPGQGLRLIYYSQIVNDFQKGDIAEGYSVSREKKESFPLTVTSAQKNPTAFYLCASSILLAGSMLNEQFFGPGTRLTVL.

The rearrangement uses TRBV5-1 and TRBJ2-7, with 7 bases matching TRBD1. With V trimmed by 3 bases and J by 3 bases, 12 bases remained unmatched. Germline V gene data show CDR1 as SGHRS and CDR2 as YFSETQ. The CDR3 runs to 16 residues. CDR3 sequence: CASSSPPGQQLYEQYF. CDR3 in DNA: TGCGCCAGCAGCTCCCCACCGGGACAGCAGCTCTACGAGCAGTACTTC.

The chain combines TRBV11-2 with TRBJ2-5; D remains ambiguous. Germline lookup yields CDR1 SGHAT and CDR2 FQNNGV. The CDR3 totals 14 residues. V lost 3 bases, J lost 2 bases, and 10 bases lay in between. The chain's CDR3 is CASSFKPAQETQYF. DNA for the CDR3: TGTGCCAGCAGCTTCAAGCCAGCACAAGAGACCCAGTACTTC.

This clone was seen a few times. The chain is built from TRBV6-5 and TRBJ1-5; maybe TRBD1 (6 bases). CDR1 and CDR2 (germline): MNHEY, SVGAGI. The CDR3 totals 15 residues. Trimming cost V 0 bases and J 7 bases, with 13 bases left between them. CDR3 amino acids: CASSYSHRAQQPQHF. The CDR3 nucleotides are TGTGCCAGCAGTTACTCCCACAGGGCTCAGCAGCCCCAGCATTTT.